Given below is one TCR beta chain in context. A much more abundant neighbour one base away suggests this may be a read error. The data were taken from a study of molecular identifiers for immune sequencing clone quantification. Study-level background: Four of five RNA aliquots from around 20,000 or 100,000 naive CD8 T cells were sequenced.

Libraries used roughly 20,000 to 1,100,000 sorted naive CD8 T cells and 10%, 30% or 50% RNA input. CDR3 length equals 16 residues. The germline gives CDR1 SGHVS, CDR2 FNYEAQ. From the PCR reads, TCRdb called clonotypes with MiXCR, one entry per CDR3 protein. The data show approximately 550,000 distinct CDR3 sequences, over 20% seen once. This chain links TRBV7-6 with TRBJ2-3, with TRBD2 matching over 12 bases. Sequences were obtained from naive CD8+ T cells from blood, with Jurkat cell RNA spiked in. The subset denotes: FACS-sorted CD8+CD4-CCR7+CD45RA+ naive T cells. This TCR was sampled from a human donor in good health. Some libraries in this study had Jurkat cell RNA spiked in. This CDR3 reads CAGSLWTSGGTDTQYF. As DNA, the CDR3 is TGTGCCGGCAGCTTATGGACTAGCGGGGGCACAGATACGCAGTATTTT. Supplemented by reference TRBV7-6 and TRBJ2-3, the full variable domain reads GAGVSQSPRYKVTKRGQDVALRCDPISGHVSLYWYRQALGQGPEFLTYFNYEAQQDKSGLPNDRFSAERPEGSISTLTIQRTEQRDSAMYRCAGSLWTSGGTDTQYFGPGTRLTVL.